Following are 7 T cell receptor beta chains from one sample sequenced in a study of blood T cell repertoires in COVID-19. The assay was immunoSEQ multiplex PCR, and TCRdb's table has in-frame clones only and misses some. Of around 75,000 clones in the sample, approximately 80% were seen once. Sequenced sample: peripheral blood. The receptors were sampled from a middle-aged man with COVID-19, enrolled during active disease.

The V gene is TRBV2, the J gene TRBJ2-1, with D uncertain. This CDR3 contains 16 residues. CDR1 is SNHLY and CDR2 is FYNNEI in the germline V gene. V was trimmed by 3 bases and J by 6 bases, leaving 18 bases between them. This CDR3 is CASSDPERRPANEQFF. As DNA, the CDR3 is TGTGCCAGCAGTGACCCTGAGCGCCGACCCGCCAATGAGCAGTTCTTC. The full variable domain, rest sourced from reference TRBV2 and TRBJ2-1, is EPEVTQTPSHQVTQMGQEVILRCVPISNHLYFYWYRQILGQKVEFLVSFYNNEISEKSEIFDDQFSVERPDGSNFTLKIRSTKLEDSAMYFCASSDPERRPANEQFFGPGTRLTVL.

The chain couples TRBV7-6 to TRBJ2-6, with D possibly matching TRBD1 (6 bases). Looked up from germline, CDR1 is SGHVS and CDR2 is FNYEAQ. This CDR3 spans 18 amino acids. The ends were cut back, 5 bases at V and 2 bases at J, with 19 bases in the middle. CDR3 protein: CASSEGHGKQTGANVLTF. The CDR3 nucleotides read TGTGCCAGCAGCGAGGGACACGGCAAGCAAACTGGGGCCAACGTCCTGACTTTC.

The V and J genes are TRBV10-3 and TRBJ1-4, with 7 bases lining up with TRBD1. The V gene end was trimmed by 5 bases and the J gene end by 6 bases; junction bases not matched to a gene: 6. Germline loops: CDR1 ENHRY, CDR2 SYGVKD. The CDR3 has 14 residues. CDR3 sequence: CAISKTGLDEKLFF. CDR3 DNA sequence: TGTGCCATCAGTAAGACAGGGCTTGATGAAAAACTGTTTTTT.

V is TRBV18 and J is TRBJ1-1; D remains unclear. Trimming removed 1 base from V and 3 bases from J, with 6 bases in between. Germline CDR1 and CDR2: KGHSH and LQKENI. CDR3 size: 13 residues. The DNA for the CDR3 is TGTGCCAGCTCACCACAGAGTGACACTGAAGCTTTCTTT. This gives the protein CASSPQSDTEAFF.

This sequence joins TRBV6-2 or TRBV6-3 and TRBJ2-5; TRBD1 might be the D (6 bases). CDR3 size: 16 residues. The V end was cut by 3 bases, the J end by 2 bases, with 16 bases between. Germline loops: CDR1 MNHEY, CDR2 SVGEGT. CDR3 in amino acids: CASSYGPFGQQETQYF. The CDR3 coding sequence is TGTGCCAGCAGTTATGGCCCCTTCGGACAGCAAGAGACCCAGTACTTC.

The chain carries TRBV28 and TRBJ2-5; weak D call: TRBD1 (7 bases). This CDR3 has 15 residues. Germline V gene sequence: CDR1 MDHEN, CDR2 SYDVKM. The V end was cut by 4 bases, the J end by 3 bases, with 15 bases between. CDR3 DNA: TGTGCCAGCAGTTCCCTCTCAGGGGGGAAAGAGACCCAGTACTTC. This codes for CASSSLSGGKETQYF. Drawing the rest from reference TRBV28 and TRBJ2-5, the complete variable domain is DVKVTQSSRYLVKRTGEKVFLECVQDMDHENMFWYRQDPGLGLRLIYFSYDVKMKEKGDIPEGYSVSREKKERFSLILESASTNQTSMYLCASSSLSGGKETQYFGPGTRLLVL.

The V call is TRBV6-5, the J call TRBJ1-2; 9 bases align to TRBD1. The CDR3 runs to 12 residues. The V gene's germline CDR1 is MNHEY and CDR2 SVGAGI. J gave up 5 bases and V 7 bases, and 2 bases lay outside the gene matches. CDR3 nucleotides: TGTGCCAGCAAGGACAGGGGTTATGGCTACACCTTC. Translated, it gives CASKDRGYGYTF.